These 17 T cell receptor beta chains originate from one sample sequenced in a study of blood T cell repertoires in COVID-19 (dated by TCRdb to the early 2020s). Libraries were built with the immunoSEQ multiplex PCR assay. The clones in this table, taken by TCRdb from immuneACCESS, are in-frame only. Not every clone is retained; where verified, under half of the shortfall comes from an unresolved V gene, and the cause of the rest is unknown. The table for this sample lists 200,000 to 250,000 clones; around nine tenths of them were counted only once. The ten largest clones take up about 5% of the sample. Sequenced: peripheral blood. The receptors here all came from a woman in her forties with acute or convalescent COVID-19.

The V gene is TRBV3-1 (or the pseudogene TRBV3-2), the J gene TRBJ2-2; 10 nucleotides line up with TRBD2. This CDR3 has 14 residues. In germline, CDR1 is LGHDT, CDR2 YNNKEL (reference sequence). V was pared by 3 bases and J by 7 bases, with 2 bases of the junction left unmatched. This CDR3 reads CASSHASGGGELFF. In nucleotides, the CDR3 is TGTGCCAGCAGCCACGCTAGCGGGGGCGGGGAGCTGTTTTTT.

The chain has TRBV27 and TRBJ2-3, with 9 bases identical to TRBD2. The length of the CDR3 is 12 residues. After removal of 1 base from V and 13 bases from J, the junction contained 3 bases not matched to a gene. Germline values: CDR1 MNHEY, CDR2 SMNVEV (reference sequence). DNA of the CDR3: TGTGCCAGCAGTTTATATGGCGGGGGGGAGTATTTT. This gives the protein CASSLYGGGEYF.

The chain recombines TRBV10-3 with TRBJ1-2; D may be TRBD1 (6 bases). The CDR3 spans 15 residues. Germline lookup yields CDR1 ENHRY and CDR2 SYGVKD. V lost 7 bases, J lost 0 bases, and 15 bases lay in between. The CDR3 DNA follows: TGTGCCATCACCGAAGAGGGGGTGGCTAACTATGGCTACACCTTC. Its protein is CAITEEGVANYGYTF.

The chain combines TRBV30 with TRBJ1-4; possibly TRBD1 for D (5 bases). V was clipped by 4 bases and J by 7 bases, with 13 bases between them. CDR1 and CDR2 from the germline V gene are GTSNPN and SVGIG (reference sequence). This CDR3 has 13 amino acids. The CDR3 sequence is CAWTRARGEKLFF. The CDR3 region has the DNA TGTGCCTGGACTAGGGCAAGGGGTGAAAAACTGTTTTTT.

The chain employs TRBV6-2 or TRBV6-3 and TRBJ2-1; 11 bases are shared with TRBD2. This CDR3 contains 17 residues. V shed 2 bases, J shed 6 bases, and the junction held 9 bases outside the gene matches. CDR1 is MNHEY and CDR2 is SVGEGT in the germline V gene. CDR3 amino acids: CASSYEPSGGPINEQFF. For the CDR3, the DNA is TGTGCCAGCAGTTACGAACCTAGCGGGGGGCCTATCAATGAGCAGTTCTTC.

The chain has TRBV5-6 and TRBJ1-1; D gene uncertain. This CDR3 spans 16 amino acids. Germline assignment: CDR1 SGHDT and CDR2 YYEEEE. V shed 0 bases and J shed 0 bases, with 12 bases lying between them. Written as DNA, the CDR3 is TGTGCCAGCAGCTTGGGGCCTAGAATTATGAACACTGAAGCTTTCTTT. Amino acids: CASSLGPRIMNTEAFF.

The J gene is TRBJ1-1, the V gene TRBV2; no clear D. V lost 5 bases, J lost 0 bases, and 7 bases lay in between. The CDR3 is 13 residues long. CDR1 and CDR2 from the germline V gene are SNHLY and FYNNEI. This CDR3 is CASSQNMNTEAFF. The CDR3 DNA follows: TGTGCCAGCAGTCAGAACATGAACACTGAAGCTTTCTTT.

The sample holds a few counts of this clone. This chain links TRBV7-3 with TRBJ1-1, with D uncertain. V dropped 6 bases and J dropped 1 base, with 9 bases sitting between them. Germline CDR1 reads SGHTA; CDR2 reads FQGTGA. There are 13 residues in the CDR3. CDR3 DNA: TGTGCCAGCAGTTCTAACAGGAACACTGAAGCTTTCTTT. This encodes CASSSNRNTEAFF.

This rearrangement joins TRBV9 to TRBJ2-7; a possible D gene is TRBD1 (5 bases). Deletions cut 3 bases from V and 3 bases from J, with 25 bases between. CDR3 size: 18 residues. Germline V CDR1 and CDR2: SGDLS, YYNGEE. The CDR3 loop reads CASSGGRFRPLNFYEQYV. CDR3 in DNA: TGTGCCAGCAGCGGGGGCCGATTCCGACCTTTGAACTTCTACGAGCAGTACGTC.

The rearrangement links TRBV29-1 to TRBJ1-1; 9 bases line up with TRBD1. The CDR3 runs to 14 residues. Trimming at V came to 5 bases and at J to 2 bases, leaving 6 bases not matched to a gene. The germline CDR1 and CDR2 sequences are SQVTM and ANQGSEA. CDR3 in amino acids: CSVSTGQGNTEAFF. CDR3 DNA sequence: TGCAGCGTTTCTACGGGACAGGGCAACACTGAAGCTTTCTTT. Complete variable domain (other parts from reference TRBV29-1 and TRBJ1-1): SAVISQKPSRDICQRGTSLTIQCQVDSQVTMMFWYRQQPGQSLTLIATANQGSEATYESGFVIDKFPISRPNLTFSTLTVSNMSPEDSSIYLCSVSTGQGNTEAFFGQGTRLTVV.

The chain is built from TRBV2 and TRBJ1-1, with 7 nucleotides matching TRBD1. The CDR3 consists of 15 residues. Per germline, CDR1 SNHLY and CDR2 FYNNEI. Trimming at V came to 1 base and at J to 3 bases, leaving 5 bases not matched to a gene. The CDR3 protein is CASSEEGAGDTEAFF. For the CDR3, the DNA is TGTGCCAGCAGTGAAGAGGGGGCAGGGGACACTGAAGCTTTCTTT.

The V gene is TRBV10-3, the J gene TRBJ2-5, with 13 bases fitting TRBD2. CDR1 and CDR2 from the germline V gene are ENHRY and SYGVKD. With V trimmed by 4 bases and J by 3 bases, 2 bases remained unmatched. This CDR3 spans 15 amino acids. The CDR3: CAISVLAGGEETQYF. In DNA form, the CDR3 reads TGTGCCATCAGTGTACTAGCGGGGGGGGAAGAGACCCAGTACTTC.

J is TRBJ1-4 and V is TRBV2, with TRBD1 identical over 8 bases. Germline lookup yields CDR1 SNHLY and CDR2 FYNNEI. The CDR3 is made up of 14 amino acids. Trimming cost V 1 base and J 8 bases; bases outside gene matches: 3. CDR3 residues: CASSEGTGNEKLFF. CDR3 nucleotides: TGTGCCAGCAGTGAAGGGACAGGGAACGAAAAACTGTTTTTT.

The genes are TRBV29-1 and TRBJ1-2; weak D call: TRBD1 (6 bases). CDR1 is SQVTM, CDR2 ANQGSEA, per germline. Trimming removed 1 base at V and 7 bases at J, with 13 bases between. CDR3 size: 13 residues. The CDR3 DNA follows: TGCAGCGTTGAAGGAACAGGGAAGGGTGGCTACACCTTC. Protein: CSVEGTGKGGYTF.

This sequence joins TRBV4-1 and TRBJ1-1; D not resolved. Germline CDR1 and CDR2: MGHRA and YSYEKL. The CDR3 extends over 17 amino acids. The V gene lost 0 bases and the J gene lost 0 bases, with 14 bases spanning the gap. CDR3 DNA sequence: TGCGCCAGCAGCCAAGATTCTTGGTCCGGGGTGAACACTGAAGCTTTCTTT. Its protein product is CASSQDSWSGVNTEAFF.

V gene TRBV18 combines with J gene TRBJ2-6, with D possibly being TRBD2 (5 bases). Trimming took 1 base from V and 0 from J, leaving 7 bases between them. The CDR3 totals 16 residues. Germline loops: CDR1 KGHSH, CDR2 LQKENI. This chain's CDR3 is CASSPLSGSGANVLTF. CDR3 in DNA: TGTGCCAGCTCACCACTGAGCGGCTCTGGGGCCAACGTCCTGACTTTC.

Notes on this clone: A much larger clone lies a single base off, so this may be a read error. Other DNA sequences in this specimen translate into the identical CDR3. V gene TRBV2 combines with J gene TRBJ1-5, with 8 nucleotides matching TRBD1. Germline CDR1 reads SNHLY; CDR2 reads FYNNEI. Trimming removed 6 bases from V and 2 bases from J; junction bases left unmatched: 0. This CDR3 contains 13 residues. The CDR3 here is CASRGQGNQPQHF. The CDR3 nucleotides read TGTGCCAGCAGGGGACAGGGCAATCAGCCCCAGCATTTT.